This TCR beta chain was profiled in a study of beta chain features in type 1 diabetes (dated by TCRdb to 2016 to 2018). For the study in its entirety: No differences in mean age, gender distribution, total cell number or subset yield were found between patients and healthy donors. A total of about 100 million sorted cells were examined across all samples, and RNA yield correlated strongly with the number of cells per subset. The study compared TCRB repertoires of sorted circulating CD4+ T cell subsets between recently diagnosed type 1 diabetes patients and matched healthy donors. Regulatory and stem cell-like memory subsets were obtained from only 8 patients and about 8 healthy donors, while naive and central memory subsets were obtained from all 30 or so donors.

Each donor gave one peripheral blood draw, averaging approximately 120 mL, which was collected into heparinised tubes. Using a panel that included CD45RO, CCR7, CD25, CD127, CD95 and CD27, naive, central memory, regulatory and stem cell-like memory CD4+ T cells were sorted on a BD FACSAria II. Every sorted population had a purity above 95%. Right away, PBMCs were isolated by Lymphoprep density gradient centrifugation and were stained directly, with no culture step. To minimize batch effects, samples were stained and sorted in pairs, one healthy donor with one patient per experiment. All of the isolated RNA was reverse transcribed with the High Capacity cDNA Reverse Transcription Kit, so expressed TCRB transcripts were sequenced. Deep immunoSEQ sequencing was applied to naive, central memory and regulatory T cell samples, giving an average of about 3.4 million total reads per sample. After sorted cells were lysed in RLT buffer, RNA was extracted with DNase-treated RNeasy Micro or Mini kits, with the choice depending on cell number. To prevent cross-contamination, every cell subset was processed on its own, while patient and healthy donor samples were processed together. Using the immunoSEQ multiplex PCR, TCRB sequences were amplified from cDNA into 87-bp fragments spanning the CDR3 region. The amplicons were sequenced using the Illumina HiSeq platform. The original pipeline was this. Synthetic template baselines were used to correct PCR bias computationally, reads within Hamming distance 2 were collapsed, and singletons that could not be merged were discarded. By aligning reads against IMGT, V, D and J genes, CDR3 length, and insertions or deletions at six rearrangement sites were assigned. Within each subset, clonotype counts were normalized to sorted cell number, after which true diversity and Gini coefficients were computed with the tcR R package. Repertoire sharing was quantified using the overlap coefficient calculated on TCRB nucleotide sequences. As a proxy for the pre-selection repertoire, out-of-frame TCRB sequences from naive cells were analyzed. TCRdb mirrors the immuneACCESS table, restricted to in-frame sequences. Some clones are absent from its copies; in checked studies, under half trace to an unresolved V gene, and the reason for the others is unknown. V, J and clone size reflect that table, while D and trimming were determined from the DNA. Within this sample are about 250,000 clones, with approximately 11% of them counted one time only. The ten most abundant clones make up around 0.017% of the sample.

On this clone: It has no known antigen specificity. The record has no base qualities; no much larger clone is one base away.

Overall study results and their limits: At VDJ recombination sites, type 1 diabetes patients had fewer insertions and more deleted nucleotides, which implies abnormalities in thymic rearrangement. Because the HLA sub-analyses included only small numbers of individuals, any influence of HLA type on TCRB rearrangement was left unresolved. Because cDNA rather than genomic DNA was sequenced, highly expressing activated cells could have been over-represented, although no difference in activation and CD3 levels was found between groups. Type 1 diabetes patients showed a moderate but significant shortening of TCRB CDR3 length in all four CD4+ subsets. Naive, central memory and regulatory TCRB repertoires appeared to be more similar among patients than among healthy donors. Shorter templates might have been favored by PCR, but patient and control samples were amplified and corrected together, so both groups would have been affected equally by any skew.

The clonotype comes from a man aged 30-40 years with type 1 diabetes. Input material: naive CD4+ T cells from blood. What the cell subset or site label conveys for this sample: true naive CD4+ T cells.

This receptor carries the CDR3 CASSLGADGLWWYF. The DNA reads TGCGCCAGCAGCTTGGGAGCGGACGGTTTGTGGTGGTACTTC. The rearranged chain carries TRBV5-1 and TRBJ2-7; matching of 5 bases hints at TRBD2 as the D gene. Taken from cysteine to phenylalanine, the CDR3 has 14 residues. Just the 42-base CDR3 DNA is kept, in frame starting at base 1. Based on the germline V gene, the CDR1 and CDR2 sequences are SGHRS and YFSETQ. V loses 0 bases, J loses 12 bases, and the germline ends lie 19 bases apart.